The rows below give T cell receptor beta chains drawn from one sample of a study of CD8+ T cells in alopecia areata. Libraries were prepared by immunoSEQ multiplex PCR; TCRdb keeps only in-frame clonotypes and omits some of them. The sample includes 150,000 to 200,000 clones, 60% seen only once; the top ten take approximately 1%. Specimen: CD4+ T cells sorted from blood, collected at week 24, from a patient treated with tofacitinib. These receptors all come from a human donor with alopecia areata. CDR3s include the opening cysteine and the closing phenylalanine or tryptophan. The D gene is left open where the match is weak. Clone size, where shown, is once, few, many, or a class for clones that have expanded.

d_call,v_call,clone_size,j_call,cdr3_aa,cdr3_nt
.,TRBV4-3,.,TRBJ2-3,CASSQRIATTDTQYF,TGCGCCAGCAGCCAGCGAATAGCGACGACAGATACGCAGTATTTT
.,TRBV30,few,TRBJ1-1,CAWSKTTEIEAFF,TGTGCCTGGAGTAAAACGACAGAAATTGAAGCTTTCTTT
.,TRBV15,.,TRBJ1-1,CATSRDRDEAFF,TGTGCCACCAGCAGAGATAGAGACGAAGCTTTCTTT
.,TRBV2,few,TRBJ2-1,CASSGAGGGEQFF,TGTGCCAGCAGCGGGGCCGGAGGTGGTGAGCAGTTCTTC
TRBD1,TRBV7-2,few,TRBJ2-2,CASRSGQGIGELFF,TGTGCCAGCAGATCGGGACAGGGCATCGGGGAGCTGTTTTTT
TRBD1,TRBV6-5,.,TRBJ1-1,CASRAGQGGFLEAFF,TGTGCCAGCAGGGCAGGACAGGGAGGTTTCCTTGAAGCTTTCTTT
TRBD1,TRBV30,.,TRBJ2-7,CAWTPGQGVEQYF,TGTGCCTGGACACCGGGACAGGGCGTCGAGCAGTACTTC
.,TRBV29-1,.,TRBJ1-1,CSVVRQMNTEAFF,TGCAGCGTTGTGAGACAAATGAACACTGAAGCTTTCTTT
.,TRBV9,.,TRBJ1-1,CASSVVGGSTEAFF,TGTGCCAGCAGCGTAGTAGGAGGGAGCACTGAAGCTTTCTTT
.,TRBV30,.,TRBJ1-4,CAWSRTIGKTEKLFF,TGTGCCTGGAGTCGGACGATCGGGAAAACTGAAAAACTGTTTTTT
TRBD2,TRBV19,.,TRBJ2-4,CASSILLAGGQYF,TGTGCCAGTAGTATATTGCTAGCGGGGGGACAGTACTTC
.,TRBV2,.,TRBJ2-5,CASSGAGTETQYF,TGTGCCAGCAGTGGGGCAGGGACAGAGACCCAGTACTTC
.,TRBV28,few,TRBJ1-5,CAIHGGDQPQHF,TGTGCCATCCACGGGGGGGATCAGCCCCAGCATTTT
.,TRBV5-1,few,TRBJ2-7,CASRSHTGTYEQYF,TGCGCCAGCAGATCCCATACGGGGACCTACGAGCAGTACTTC
TRBD2,TRBV7-2,.,TRBJ2-7,CASRDTGGPYEQYF,TGTGCCAGCAGGGATACGGGGGGGCCCTACGAGCAGTACTTC
TRBD1,TRBV19,few,TRBJ2-5,CASSIRTGGYQETQYF,TGTGCCAGTAGTATCCGGACAGGGGGTTACCAAGAGACCCAGTACTTC
TRBD1,TRBV4-2,.,TRBJ2-2,CASSQEGQDTGELFF,TGTGCCAGCAGCCAAGAAGGACAGGACACCGGGGAGCTGTTTTTT
.,TRBV7-2,.,TRBJ1-2,CASSFDRNGYTF,TGTGCCAGCAGTTTCGACAGGAATGGCTACACCTTC
.,TRBV9,few,TRBJ1-6,CASSGQIDNSPLHF,TGTGCCAGCAGCGGTCAGATCGATAATTCACCCCTCCACTTT
.,TRBV25-1,.,TRBJ1-6,CASSELLNSPLHF,TGTGCCAGCAGTGAATTGCTTAATTCACCCCTCCACTTT
.,TRBV30,.,TRBJ1-2,CAWSVKGGHGYTF,TGTGCCTGGAGTGTAAAGGGGGGCCATGGCTACACCTTC
.,TRBV29-1,.,TRBJ2-3,CSVTDRDPSTDTQYF,TGCAGCGTTACGGACAGAGATCCTAGCACAGATACGCAGTATTTT
.,TRBV5-1,once,TRBJ2-6,CASSLKNGANVLTF,TGCGCCAGCAGCTTGAAGAACGGGGCCAACGTCCTGACTTTC
.,TRBV7-8,.,TRBJ2-3,CASSITDTQYF,TGTGCCAGCAGCATCACAGATACGCAGTATTTT
.,TRBV7-8,.,TRBJ1-2,CASSPKLGVRGYGYTF,TGTGCCAGCAGCCCGAAGTTGGGGGTTAGGGGCTATGGCTACACCTTC